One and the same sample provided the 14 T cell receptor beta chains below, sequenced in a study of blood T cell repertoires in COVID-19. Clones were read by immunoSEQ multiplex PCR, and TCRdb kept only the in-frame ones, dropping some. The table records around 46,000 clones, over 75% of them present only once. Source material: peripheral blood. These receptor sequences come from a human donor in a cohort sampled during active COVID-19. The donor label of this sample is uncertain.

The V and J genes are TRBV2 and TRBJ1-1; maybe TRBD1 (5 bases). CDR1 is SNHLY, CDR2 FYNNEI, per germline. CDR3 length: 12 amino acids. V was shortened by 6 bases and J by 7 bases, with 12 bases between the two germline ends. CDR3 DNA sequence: TGTGCCAGCAGCGGAGGGGCAGGTGAAGCTTTCTTT. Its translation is CASSGGAGEAFF.

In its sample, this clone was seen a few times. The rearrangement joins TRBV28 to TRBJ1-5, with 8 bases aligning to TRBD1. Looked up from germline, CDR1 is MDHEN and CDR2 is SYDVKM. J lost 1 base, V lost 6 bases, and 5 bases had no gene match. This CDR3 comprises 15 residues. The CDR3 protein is CASSMTGVSNQPQHF. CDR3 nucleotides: TGTGCCAGCAGCATGACAGGGGTCAGCAATCAGCCCCAGCATTTT.

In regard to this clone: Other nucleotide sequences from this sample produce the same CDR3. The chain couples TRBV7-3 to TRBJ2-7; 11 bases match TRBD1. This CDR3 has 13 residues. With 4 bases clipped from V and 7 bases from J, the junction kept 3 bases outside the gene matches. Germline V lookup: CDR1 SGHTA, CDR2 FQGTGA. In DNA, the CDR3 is TGTGCCAGCAGCTCCGGGACAGGGGGAGAGCAGTACTTC. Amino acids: CASSSGTGGEQYF. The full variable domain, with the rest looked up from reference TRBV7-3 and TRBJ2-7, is GAGVSQTPSNKVTEKGKYVELRCDPISGHTALYWYRQSLGQGPEFLIYFQGTGAADDSGLPNDRFFAVRPEGSVSTLKIQRTERGDSAVYLCASSSGTGGEQYFGPGTRLTVT.

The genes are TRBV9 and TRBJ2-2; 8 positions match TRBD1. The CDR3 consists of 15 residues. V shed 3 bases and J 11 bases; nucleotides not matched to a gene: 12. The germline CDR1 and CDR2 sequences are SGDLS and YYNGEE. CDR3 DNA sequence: TGTGCCAGCAGCGCAGACTCCGGGGCAGGGGGCGAGCTGTTTTTT. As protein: CASSADSGAGGELFF.

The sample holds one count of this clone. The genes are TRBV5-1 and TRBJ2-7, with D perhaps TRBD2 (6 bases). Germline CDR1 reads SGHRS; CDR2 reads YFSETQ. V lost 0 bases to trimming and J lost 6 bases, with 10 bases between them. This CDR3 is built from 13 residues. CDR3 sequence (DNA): TGCGCCAGCAGCTTGGGGCAGGGAGGCGAGCAGTACTTC. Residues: CASSLGQGGEQYF.

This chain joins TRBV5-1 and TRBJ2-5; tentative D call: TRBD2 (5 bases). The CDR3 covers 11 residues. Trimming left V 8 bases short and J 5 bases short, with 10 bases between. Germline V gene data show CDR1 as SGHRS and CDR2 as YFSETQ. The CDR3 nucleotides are TGCGCCAGTCAAGGCGGGGAGACCCAGTACTTC. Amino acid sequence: CASQGGETQYF.

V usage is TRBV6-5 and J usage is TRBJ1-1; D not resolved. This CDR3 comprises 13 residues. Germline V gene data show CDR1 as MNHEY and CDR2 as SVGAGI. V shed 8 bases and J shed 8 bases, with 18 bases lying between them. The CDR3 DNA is TGTGCCAGCCTCACGAGAAGCAGGCCGGAAGCTTTCTTT. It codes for CASLTRSRPEAFF.

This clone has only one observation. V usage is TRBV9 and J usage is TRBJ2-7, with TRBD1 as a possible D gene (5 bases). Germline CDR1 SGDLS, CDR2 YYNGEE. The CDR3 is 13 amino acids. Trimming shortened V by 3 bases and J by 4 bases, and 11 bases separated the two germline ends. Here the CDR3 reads CASSGRRGYEQYF. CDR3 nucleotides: TGTGCCAGCAGCGGCAGAAGGGGTTACGAGCAGTACTTC.

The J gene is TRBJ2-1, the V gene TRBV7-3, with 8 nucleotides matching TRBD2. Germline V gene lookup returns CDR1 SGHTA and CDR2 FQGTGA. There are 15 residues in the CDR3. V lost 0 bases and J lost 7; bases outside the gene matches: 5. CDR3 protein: CASSLTAASGNEQFF. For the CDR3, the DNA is TGTGCCAGCAGCTTAACGGCCGCTAGCGGGAATGAGCAGTTCTTC.

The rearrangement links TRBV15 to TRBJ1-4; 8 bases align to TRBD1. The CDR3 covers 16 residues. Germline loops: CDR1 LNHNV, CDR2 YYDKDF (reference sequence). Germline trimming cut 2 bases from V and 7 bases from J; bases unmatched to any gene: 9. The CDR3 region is CATSRSRQGAGEKLFF. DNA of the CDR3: TGTGCCACCAGCAGATCCCGGCAGGGGGCGGGTGAAAAACTGTTTTTT.

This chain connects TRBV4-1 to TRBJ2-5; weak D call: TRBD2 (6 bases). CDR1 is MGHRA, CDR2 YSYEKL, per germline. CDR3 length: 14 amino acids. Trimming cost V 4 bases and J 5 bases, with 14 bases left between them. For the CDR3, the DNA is TGCGCCAGCAGCCGCGGGACGTTAGGGGAGACCCAGTACTTC. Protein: CASSRGTLGETQYF.

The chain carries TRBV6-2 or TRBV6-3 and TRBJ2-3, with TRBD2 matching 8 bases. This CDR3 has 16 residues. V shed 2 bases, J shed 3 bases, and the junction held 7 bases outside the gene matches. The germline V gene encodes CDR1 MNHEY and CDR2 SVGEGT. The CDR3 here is CASSYLGGGTTDTQYF. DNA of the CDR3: TGTGCCAGCAGTTACCTGGGCGGGGGGACGACAGATACGCAGTATTTT.

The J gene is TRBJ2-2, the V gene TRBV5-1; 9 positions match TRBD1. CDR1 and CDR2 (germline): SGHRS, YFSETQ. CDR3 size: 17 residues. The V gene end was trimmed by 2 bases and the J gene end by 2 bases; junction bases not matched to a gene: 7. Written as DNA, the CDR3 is TGCGCCAGCAGCTTCGTTCTACAGGGGGCAAACACCGGGGAGCTGTTTTTT. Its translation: CASSFVLQGANTGELFF.

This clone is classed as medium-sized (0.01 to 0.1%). CDR3 nucleotides: TGTGCCAGCAGCTTAGGGACTAGCGGGAGGCGGGTCGGTGCCGAGCAGTACTTC. The encoded protein is CASSLGTSGRRVGAEQYF. V and J are TRBV7-2 and TRBJ2-7, with 14 nucleotides matching TRBD2. J gave up 6 bases and V 1 base, and 11 bases lay outside the gene matches. This CDR3 is 18 amino acids long. Germline V gives CDR1 SGHTA, CDR2 FQGNSA.